The TCR beta chain described here comes from a study of control samples from healthy donors and cancer patients. TCRdb's table, derived via immunoSEQ multiplex PCR, lists solely in-frame clones and lacks some. The sample consists of about 98,000 clones, 82% of them appearing once. CDR3 length equals 15 residues. V trimming: 3 bases; J trimming: 1 base; junction bases outside the gene matches: 3. In germline, CDR1 is LNHDA, CDR2 SQIVND (reference sequence). The source of this sequence is a man between 60 and 75 years old in good health. The V and J genes are TRBV19 and TRBJ2-3; 8 nucleotides line up with TRBD2. The sequenced sample was blood. CDR3 sequence reads: CASSMGSGGTDTQYF. As DNA, the CDR3 is TGTGCCAGTAGTATGGGTAGCGGGGGCACAGATACGCAGTATTTT. The whole variable domain, filled in from reference TRBV19 and TRBJ2-3, reads DGGITQSPKYLFRKEGQNVTLSCEQNLNHDAMYWYRQDPGQGLRLIYYSQIVNDFQKGDIAEGYSVSREKKESFPLTVTSAQKNPTAFYLCASSMGSGGTDTQYFGPGTRLTVL.